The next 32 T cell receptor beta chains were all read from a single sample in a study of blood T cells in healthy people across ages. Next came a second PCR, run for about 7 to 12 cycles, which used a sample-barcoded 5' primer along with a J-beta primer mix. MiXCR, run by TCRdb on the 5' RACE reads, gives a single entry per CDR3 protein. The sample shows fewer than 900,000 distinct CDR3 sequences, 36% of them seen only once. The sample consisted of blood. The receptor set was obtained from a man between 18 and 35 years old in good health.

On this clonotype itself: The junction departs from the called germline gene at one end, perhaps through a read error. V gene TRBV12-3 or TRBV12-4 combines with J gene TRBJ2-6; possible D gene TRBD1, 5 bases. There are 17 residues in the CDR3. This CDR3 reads CASSFGPQASGANVPTF. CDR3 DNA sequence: TGTGCCAGCAGTTTCGGACCCCAGGCCTCTGGGGCCAACGTCCCGACTTTC.

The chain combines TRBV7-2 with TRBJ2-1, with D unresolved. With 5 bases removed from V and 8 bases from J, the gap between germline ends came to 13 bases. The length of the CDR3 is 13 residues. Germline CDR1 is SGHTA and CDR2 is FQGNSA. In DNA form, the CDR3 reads TGTGCCAGCAGCGCTGGGCCCGTGGATGAGCAGTTCTTC. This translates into CASSAGPVDEQFF.

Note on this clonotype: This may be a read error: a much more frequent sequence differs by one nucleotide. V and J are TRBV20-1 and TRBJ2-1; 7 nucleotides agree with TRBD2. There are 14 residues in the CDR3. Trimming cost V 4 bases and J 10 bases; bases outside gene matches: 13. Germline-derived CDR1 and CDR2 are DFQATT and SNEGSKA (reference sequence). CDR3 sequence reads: CSATKGAGLSEQFF. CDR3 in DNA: TGCAGTGCTACTAAGGGAGCGGGGTTATCCGAGCAGTTCTTC.

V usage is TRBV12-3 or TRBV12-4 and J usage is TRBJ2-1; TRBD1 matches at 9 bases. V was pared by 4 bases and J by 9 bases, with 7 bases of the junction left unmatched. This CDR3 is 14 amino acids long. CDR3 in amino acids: CASSSGTGTGEQFF. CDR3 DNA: TGTGCCAGCAGTTCCGGGACAGGGACGGGTGAGCAGTTCTTC.

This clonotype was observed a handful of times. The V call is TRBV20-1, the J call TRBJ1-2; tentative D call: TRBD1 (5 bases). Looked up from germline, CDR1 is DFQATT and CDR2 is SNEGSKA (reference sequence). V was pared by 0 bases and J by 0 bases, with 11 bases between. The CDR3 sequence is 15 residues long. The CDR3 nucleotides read TGCAGTGCTAGAGATGCCAGGGAGACTAACTATGGCTACACCTTC. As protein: CSARDARETNYGYTF.

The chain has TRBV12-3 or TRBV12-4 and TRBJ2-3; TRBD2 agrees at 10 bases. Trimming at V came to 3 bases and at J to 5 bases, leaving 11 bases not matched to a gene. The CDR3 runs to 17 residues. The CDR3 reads CASSLNERGGHRDTQYF. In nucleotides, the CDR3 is TGTGCCAGCAGTTTGAATGAGCGGGGGGGCCATAGAGATACGCAGTATTTT.

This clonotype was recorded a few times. The CDR3 region is CASVGNTEAFF. In DNA, the CDR3 is TGTGCCAGCGTTGGGAACACTGAAGCTTTCTTT. This chain joins TRBV6-2 or TRBV6-3 and TRBJ1-1; D gene unclear. CDR1 and CDR2 from the germline V gene are MNHEY and SVGEGT. This CDR3 spans 11 amino acids. V was cut by 8 bases and J by 1 base, with 5 bases left in between.

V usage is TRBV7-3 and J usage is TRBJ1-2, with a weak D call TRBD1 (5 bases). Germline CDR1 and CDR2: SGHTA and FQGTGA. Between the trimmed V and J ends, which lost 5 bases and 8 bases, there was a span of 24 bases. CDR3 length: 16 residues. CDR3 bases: TGTGCCAGCAGCCTCAGCCCGGACGGGGGAGCTAGGGGCTACACCTTC. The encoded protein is CASSLSPDGGARGYTF. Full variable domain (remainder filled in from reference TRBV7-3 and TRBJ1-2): GAGVSQTPSNKVTEKGKYVELRCDPISGHTALYWYRQSLGQGPEFLIYFQGTGAADDSGLPNDRFFAVRPEGSVSTLKIQRTERGDSAVYLCASSLSPDGGARGYTFGSGTRLTVV.

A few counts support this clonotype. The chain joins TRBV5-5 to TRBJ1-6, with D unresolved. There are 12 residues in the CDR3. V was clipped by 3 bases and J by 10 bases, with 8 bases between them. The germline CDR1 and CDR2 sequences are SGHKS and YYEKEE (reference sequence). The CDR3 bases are TGTGCCAGCAGCTATGCAACGTCACCCCTCCACTTT. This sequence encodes CASSYATSPLHF. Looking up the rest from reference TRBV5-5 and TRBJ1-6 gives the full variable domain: DAGVTQSPTHLIKTRGQQVTLRCSPISGHKSVSWYQQVLGQGPQFIFQYYEKEERGRGNFPDRFSARQFPNYSSELNVNALLLGDSALYLCASSYATSPLHFGNGTRLTVT.

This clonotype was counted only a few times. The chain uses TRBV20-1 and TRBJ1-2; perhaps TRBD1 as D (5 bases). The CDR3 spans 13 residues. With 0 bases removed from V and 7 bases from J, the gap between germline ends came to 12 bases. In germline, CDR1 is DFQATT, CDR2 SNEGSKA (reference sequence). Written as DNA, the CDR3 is TGCAGTGCTAGAGATGGAGGGGTGTCTGGCTACACCTTC. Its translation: CSARDGGVSGYTF.

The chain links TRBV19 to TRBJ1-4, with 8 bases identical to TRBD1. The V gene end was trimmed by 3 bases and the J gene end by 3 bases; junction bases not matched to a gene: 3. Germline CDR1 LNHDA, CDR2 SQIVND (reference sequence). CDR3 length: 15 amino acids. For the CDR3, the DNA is TGTGCCAGTAGTATTGGACAGGGTGCTAATGAAAAACTGTTTTTT. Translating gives CASSIGQGANEKLFF.

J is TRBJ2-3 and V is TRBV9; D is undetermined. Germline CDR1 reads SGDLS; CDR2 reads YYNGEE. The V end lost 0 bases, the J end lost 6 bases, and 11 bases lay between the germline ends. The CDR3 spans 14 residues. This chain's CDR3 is CASSVAPARDTQYF. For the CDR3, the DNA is TGTGCCAGCAGCGTAGCGCCCGCCCGGGATACGCAGTATTTT.

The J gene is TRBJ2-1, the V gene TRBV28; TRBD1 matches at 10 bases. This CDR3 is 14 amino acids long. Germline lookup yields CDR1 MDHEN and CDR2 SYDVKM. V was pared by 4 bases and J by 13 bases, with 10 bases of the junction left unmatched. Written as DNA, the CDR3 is TGTGCCAGCAGTTCACAGGACAGGGGGGGTGAACAGTTCTTC. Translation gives CASSSQDRGGEQFF.

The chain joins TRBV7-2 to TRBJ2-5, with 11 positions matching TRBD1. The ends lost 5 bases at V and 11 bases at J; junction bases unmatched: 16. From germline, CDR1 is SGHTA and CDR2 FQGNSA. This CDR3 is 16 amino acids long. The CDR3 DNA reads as TGTGCCAGCAGCGTGCCGGGGACAGGGGGTTACAATGAGCAGTACTTC. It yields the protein CASSVPGTGGYNEQYF.

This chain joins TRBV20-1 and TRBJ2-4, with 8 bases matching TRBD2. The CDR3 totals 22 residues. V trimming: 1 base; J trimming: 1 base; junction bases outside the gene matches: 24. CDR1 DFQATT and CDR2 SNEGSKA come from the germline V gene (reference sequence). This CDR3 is CSARVAEGLVTPGEWAKNIQYF. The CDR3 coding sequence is TGCAGTGCTAGAGTGGCTGAGGGACTAGTCACTCCGGGGGAATGGGCCAAAAACATTCAGTACTTC.

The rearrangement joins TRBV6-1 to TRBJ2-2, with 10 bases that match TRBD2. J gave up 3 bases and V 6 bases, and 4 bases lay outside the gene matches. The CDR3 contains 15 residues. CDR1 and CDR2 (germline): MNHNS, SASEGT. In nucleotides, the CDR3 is TGTGCCAGCAGACTGAGCGGGGGGGACACCGGGGAGCTGTTTTTT. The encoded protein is CASRLSGGDTGELFF.

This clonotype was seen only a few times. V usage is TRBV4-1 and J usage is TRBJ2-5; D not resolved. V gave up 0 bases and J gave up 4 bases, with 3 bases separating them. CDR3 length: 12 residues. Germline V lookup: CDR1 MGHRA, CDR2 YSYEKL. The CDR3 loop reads CASSQEPETQYF. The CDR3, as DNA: TGCGCCAGCAGCCAAGAACCAGAGACCCAGTACTTC.

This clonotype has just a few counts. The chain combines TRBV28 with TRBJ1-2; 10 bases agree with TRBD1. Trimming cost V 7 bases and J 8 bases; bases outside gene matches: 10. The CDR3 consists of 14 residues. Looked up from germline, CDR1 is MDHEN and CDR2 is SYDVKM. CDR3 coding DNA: TGTGCCAGCATCACCCCGGGACAGGGGAGCGGCTACACCTTC. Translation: CASITPGQGSGYTF.

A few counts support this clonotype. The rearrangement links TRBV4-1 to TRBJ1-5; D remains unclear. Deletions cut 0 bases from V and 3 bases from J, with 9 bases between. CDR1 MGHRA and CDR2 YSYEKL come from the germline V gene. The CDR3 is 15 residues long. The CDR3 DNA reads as TGCGCCAGCAGCCAAGACAGACAAAACAATCAGCCCCAGCATTTT. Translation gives CASSQDRQNNQPQHF.

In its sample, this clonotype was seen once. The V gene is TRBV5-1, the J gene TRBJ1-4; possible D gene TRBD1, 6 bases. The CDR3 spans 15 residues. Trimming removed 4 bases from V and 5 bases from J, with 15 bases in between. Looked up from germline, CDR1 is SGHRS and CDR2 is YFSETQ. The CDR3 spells CASSPPGDSNEKLFF. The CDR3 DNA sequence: TGCGCCAGCAGCCCCCCAGGGGATTCGAATGAAAAACTGTTTTTT.

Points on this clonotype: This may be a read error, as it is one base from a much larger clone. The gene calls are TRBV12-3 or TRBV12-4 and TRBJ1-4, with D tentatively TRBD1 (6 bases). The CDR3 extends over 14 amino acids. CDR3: CASSIGTSNEKPFF. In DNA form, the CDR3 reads TGTGCCAGCAGTATAGGGACAAGTAATGAAAAACCGTTTTTT.

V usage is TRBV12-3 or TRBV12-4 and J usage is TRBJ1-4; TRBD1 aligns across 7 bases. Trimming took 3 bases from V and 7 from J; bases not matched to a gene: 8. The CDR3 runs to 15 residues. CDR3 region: CASSLRGRVGEKLFF. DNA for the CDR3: TGTGCCAGCAGTTTGAGGGGGCGGGTGGGTGAAAAACTGTTTTTT.

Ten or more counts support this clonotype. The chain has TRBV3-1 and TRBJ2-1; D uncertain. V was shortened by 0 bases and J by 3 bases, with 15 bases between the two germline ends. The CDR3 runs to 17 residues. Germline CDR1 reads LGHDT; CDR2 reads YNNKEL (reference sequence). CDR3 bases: TGTGCCAGCAGCCAAGAAGGATACGACGGCATCTACAATGAGCAGTTCTTC. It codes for CASSQEGYDGIYNEQFF.

CDR3 amino acids: CAISDRLENVEQFF. The DNA of the CDR3 is TGTGCCATCAGTGATCGACTGGAGAACGTTGAGCAGTTCTTC. This chain joins TRBV10-3 and TRBJ2-1; no clear D. The germline gives CDR1 ENHRY, CDR2 SYGVKD. The germline V and J ends were trimmed by 3 bases and 9 bases, with 15 bases remaining between them. This CDR3 contains 14 residues.

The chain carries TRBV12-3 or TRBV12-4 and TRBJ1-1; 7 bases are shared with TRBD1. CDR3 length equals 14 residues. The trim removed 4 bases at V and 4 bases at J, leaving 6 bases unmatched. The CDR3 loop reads CASSSLTGTTEAFF. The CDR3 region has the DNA TGTGCCAGCAGTTCTCTGACAGGGACCACTGAAGCTTTCTTT.

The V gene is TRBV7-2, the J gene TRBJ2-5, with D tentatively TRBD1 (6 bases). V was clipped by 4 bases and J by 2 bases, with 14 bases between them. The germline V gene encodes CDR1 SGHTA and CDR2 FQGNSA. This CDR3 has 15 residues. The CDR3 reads CASSSPGHKQETQYF. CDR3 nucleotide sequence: TGTGCCAGCAGCTCCCCGGGACACAAACAAGAGACCCAGTACTTC.

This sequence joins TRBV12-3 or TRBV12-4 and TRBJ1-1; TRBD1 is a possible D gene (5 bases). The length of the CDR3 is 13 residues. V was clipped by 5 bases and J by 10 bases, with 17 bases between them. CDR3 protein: CASSIRQLGRAFF. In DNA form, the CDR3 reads TGTGCCAGCAGTATCAGACAGTTAGGGCGAGCTTTCTTT.

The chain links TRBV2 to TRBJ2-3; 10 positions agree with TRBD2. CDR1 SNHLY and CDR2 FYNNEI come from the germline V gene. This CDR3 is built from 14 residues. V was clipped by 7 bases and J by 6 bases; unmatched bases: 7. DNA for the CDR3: TGTGCCAGCACCAGAGCGGGAGGGTTGGATACGCAGTATTTT. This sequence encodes CASTRAGGLDTQYF.

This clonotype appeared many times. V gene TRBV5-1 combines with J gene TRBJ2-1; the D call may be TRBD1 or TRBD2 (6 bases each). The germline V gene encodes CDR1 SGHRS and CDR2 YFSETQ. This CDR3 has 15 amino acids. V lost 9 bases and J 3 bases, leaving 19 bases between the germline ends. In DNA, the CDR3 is TGCGCCACCACGCAAGGGGGAGGTTACTACAATGAGCAGTTCTTC. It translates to CATTQGGGYYNEQFF.

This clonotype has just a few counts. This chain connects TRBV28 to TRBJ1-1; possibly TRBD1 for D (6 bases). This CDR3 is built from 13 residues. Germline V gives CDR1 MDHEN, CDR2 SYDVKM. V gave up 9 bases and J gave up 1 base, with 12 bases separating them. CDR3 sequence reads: CASRQDPNTEAFF. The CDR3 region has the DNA TGTGCCAGTCGACAGGACCCGAACACTGAAGCTTTCTTT.

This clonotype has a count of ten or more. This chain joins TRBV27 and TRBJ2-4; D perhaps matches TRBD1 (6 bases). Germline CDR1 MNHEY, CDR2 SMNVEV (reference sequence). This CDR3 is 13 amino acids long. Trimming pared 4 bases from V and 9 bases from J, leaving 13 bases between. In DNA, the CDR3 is TGTGCCAGCAGTTCTCAGGGGTTGGGCATTCAGTACTTC. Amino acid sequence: CASSSQGLGIQYF.

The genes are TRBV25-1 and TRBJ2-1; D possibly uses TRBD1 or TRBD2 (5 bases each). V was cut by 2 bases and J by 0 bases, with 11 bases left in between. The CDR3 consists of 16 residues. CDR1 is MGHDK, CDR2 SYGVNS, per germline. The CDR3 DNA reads TGTGCCAGCAGTGAACTTGGGGGAGCCTCCTACAATGAGCAGTTCTTC. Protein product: CASSELGGASYNEQFF.